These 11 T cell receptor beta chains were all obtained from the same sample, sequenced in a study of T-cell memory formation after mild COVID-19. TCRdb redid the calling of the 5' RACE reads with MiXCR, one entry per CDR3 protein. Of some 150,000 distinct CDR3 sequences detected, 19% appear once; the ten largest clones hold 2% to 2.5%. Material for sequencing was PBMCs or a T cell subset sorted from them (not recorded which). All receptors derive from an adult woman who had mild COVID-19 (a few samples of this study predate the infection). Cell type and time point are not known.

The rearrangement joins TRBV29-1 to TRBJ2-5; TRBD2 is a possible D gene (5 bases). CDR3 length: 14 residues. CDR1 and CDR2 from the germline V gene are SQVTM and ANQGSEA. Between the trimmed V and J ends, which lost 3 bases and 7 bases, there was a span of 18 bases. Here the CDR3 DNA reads TGCAGCGTTGAGATGCTGGCAGGCGCGGGGACCCAGTACTTC. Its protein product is CSVEMLAGAGTQYF.

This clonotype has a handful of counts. CDR3 loop: CASSLWFSTDTQYF. As DNA, the CDR3 is TGTGCCAGCAGCTTGTGGTTCTCCACAGATACGCAGTATTTT. The gene calls are TRBV7-2 and TRBJ2-3, with D unclear. Germline V CDR1 and CDR2: SGHTA, FQGNSA. The CDR3 loop spans 14 amino acids. V shed 3 bases and J shed 2 bases, with 9 bases lying between them.

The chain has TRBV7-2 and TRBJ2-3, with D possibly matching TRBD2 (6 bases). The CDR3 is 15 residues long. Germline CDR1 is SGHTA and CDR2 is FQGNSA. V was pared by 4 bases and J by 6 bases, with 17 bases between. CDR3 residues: CASSSQAGLRDTQYF. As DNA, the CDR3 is TGTGCCAGCAGCTCGCAAGCGGGCCTGAGGGATACGCAGTATTTT.

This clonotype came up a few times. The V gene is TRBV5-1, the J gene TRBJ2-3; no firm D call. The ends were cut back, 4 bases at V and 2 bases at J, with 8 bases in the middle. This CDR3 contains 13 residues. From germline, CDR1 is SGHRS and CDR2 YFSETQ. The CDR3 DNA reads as TGCGCCAGCAGCCGAGAATTCACAGATACGCAGTATTTT. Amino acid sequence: CASSREFTDTQYF.

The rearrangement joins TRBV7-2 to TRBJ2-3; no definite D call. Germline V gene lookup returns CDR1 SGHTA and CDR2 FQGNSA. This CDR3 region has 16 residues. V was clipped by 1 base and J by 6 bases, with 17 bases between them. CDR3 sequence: CASSLVVRFPSDTQYF. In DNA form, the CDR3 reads TGTGCCAGCAGCTTAGTAGTGCGGTTCCCCTCGGATACGCAGTATTTT.

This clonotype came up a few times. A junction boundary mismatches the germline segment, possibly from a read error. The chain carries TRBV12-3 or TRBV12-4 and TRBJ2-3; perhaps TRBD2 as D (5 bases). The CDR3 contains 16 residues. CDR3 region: CASSFEGSGFTDTQYF. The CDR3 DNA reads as TGTGCCAGTAGTTTCGAGGGTTCTGGATTCACAGATACGCAGTATTTT.

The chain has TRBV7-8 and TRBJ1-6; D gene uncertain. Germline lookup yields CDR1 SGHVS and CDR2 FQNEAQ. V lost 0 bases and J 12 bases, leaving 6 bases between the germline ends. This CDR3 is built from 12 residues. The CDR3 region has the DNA TGTGCCAGCAGCTTAGCGGGAGGACCCCTCCACTTT. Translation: CASSLAGGPLHF.

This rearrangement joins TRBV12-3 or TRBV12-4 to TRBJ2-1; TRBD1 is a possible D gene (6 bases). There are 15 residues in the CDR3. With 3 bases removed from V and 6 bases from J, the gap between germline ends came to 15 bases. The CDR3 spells CASSLRWDIFNEQFF. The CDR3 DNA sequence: TGTGCCAGCAGTTTGCGGTGGGACATATTCAATGAGCAGTTCTTC.

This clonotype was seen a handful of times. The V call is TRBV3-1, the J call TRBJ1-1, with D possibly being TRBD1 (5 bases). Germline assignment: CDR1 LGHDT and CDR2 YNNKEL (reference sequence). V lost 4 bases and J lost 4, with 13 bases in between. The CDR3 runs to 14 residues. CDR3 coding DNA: TGTGCCAGCAGCCCGTCAGGGCCTCCCACTGAAGCTTTCTTT. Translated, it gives CASSPSGPPTEAFF.

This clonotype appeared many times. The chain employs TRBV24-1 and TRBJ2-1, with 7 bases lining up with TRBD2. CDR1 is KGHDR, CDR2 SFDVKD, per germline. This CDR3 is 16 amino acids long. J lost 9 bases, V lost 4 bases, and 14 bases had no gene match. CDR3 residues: CATSEPLAETRREQFF. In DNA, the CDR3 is TGTGCCACCAGTGAACCCCTAGCGGAAACCCGGCGTGAGCAGTTCTTC.

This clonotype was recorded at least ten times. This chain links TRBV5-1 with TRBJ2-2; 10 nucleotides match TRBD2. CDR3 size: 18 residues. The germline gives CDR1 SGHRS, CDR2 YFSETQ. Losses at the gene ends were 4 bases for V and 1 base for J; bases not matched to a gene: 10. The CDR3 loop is CASSRWGRTSGNTGELFF. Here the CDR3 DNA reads TGCGCCAGCAGCCGATGGGGGCGGACTAGCGGGAACACCGGGGAGCTGTTTTTT.